These 5 T cell receptor beta chains were all obtained from the same sample, sequenced in a study of vaccination and CD4 T cells after COVID-19. Their specific antigens are unknown. Treatment of the sample: roughly 11-day PBMC culture with coronavirus spike peptide pools or control peptides (ViraFEST assay). One should note that the unexposed donor's CD4+ T cells were collected before the COVID-19 pandemic (2011-2018). Cultured CD4+ T-cell DNA underwent Oncomine TCR Beta short-read sequencing. TCRdb fed the PCR reads into MiXCR, producing one record per CDR3 protein. Of roughly 3,400 distinct CDR3 sequences in the sample, more than 20% are singletons; the top ten hold about 25%. The material sequenced was CD4+ T cells from blood, cultured in vitro. Receptors originate from a human donor in good health.

The chain uses TRBV30 and TRBJ1-1; D is uncertain. The length of the CDR3 is 12 residues. CDR1 is GTSNPN and CDR2 is SVGIG in the germline V gene (reference sequence). V gave up 2 bases and J gave up 1 base, with 5 bases separating them. CDR3 DNA sequence: TGTGCCTGGAGTCGTGAGAACACTGAAGCTTTCTTT. Its translation is CAWSRENTEAFF.

This chain joins TRBV7-3 and TRBJ1-2; 9 bases are shared with TRBD1. J lost 5 bases, V lost 5 bases, and 3 bases had no gene match. CDR1 is SGHTA, CDR2 FQGTGA, per germline. The CDR3 totals 13 residues. The CDR3 DNA sequence: TGTGCCAGCAGCCCAGGGACAGGGTATGGCTACACCTTC. Translation gives CASSPGTGYGYTF.

This clonotype has only a few counts. The chain combines TRBV7-3 with TRBJ2-1; D is uncertain. The germline V and J ends were trimmed by 5 bases and 4 bases, with 9 bases remaining between them. The CDR3 consists of 13 residues. Germline V gene sequence: CDR1 SGHTA, CDR2 FQGTGA. The CDR3 bases are TGTGCCAGCAGCCCTGGGCCGTACAATGAGCAGTTCTTC. Protein: CASSPGPYNEQFF.

The rearrangement joins TRBV30 to TRBJ1-2; D is unresolved. Trimming cost V 3 bases and J 3 bases, with 8 bases left between them. Germline V CDR1 and CDR2: GTSNPN, SVGIG (reference sequence). This CDR3 is built from 12 residues. Here the CDR3 DNA reads TGTGCCTGGAGCCAGGAGGACTATGGCTACACCTTC. It specifies CAWSQEDYGYTF. Together with reference TRBV30 and TRBJ1-2, the CDR3 gives the full variable domain: SQTIHQWPATLVQPVGSPLSLECTVEGTSNPNLYWYRQAAGRGLQLLFYSVGIGQISSEVPQNLSASRPQDRQFILSSKKLLLSDSGFYLCAWSQEDYGYTFGSGTRLTVV.

This sequence joins TRBV7-8 and TRBJ2-7; 7 bases agree with TRBD1. V dropped 8 bases and J dropped 2; count of bases not matched to a gene: 6. Germline assignment: CDR1 SGHVS and CDR2 FQNEAQ. CDR3 length: 13 residues. The chain's CDR3 is CASGPGGPYEQYF. The CDR3 nucleotides read TGTGCCAGCGGTCCAGGGGGACCCTACGAGCAGTACTTC.